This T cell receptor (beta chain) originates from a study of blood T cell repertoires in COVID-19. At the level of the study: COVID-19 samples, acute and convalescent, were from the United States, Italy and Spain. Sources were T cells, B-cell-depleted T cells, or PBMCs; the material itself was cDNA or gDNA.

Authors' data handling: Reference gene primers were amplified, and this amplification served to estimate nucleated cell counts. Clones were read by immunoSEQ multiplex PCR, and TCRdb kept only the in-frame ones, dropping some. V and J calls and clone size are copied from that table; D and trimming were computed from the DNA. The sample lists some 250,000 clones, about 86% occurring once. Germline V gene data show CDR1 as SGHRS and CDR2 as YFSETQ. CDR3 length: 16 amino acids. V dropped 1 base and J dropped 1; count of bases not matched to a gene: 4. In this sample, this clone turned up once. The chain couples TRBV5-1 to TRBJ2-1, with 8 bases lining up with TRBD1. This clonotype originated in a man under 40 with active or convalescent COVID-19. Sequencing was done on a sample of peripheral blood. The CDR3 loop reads CASSLYRGESYNEQFF. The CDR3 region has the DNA TGCGCCAGCAGCTTGTACAGGGGGGAATCCTACAATGAGCAGTTCTTC. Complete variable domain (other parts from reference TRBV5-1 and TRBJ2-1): KAGVTQTPRYLIKTRGQQVTLSCSPISGHRSVSWYQQTPGQGLQFLFEYFSETQRNKGNFPGRFSGRQFSNSRSEMNVSTLELGDSALYLCASSLYRGESYNEQFFGPGTRLTVL.